Following are 19 T cell receptor beta chains from one sample sequenced in a study of T-cell reconstitution after alpha-beta-depleted transplantation in children. Using unique molecular identifiers, the investigators prepared the TCRbeta library. TCRdb itself ran the PCR reads through MiXCR, one entry per CDR3 protein. Here the sample spans about a million distinct CDR3 sequences, under 30% being singletons. The sample here was PBMCs, mostly from graft donor cells, taken 360 days after TCRalphabeta/CD19-depleted stem cell transplant. These receptors came from a boy under two years old who had a stem cell transplant for SCID, so the T cells may come from the graft donor.

The CDR3 protein is CASSREVGSADTQYF. The CDR3 DNA follows: TGTGCCAGCAGCCGGGAGGTCGGGTCGGCAGATACGCAGTATTTT. The chain links TRBV13 to TRBJ2-3, with TRBD2 matching 7 bases. Germline V lookup: CDR1 PRHDT, CDR2 FYEKMQ (reference sequence). V gave up 5 bases and J gave up 4 bases; unmatched junction bases: 9. CDR3 length equals 15 residues. The entire variable domain, with the rest obtained from reference TRBV13 and TRBJ2-3, is as follows: AAGVIQSPRHLIKEKRETATLKCYPIPRHDTVYWYQQGPGQDPQFLISFYEKMQSDKGSIPDRFSAQQFSDYHSELNMSSLELGDSALYFCASSREVGSADTQYFGPGTRLTVL.

The rearrangement joins TRBV6-5 to TRBJ2-3, with 8 bases identical to TRBD2. The CDR3 length is 17 residues. Germline CDR1 reads MNHEY; CDR2 reads SVGAGI. V shed 5 bases, J shed 7 bases, and the junction held 17 bases outside the gene matches. The CDR3 here is CASSTRTRGGPVNTQYF. The CDR3 coding sequence is TGTGCCAGCAGTACTCGGACACGGGGGGGCCCAGTCAATACGCAGTATTTT.

The CDR3 nucleotides are TGCGCCAGCAGCTTGGATTTCCTAGCGGGGGGGCCGGGCACCGGGGAGCTGTTTTTT. Protein product: CASSLDFLAGGPGTGELFF. The genes are TRBV5-1 and TRBJ2-2; 12 bases align to TRBD2. Germline V CDR1 and CDR2: SGHRS, YFSETQ. J was trimmed by 4 bases and V by 0 bases; bases with no gene match: 10. The CDR3 is made up of 19 amino acids.

The chain combines TRBV18 with TRBJ2-1; D may be TRBD1 (6 bases). Germline loops: CDR1 KGHSH, CDR2 LQKENI. Trimming pared 6 bases from V and 15 bases from J, leaving 18 bases between. The CDR3 spans 12 residues. CDR3 coding DNA: TGTGCCAGCTCGCGCGAGACAGGACGAGGGTTCTTC. This codes for CASSRETGRGFF.

This clonotype showed up just a few times. This chain links TRBV6-5 with TRBJ2-2; maybe TRBD1 (5 bases). The CDR3 extends over 15 amino acids. The V end lost 4 bases, the J end lost 3 bases, and 12 bases lay between the germline ends. Germline V gene data show CDR1 as MNHEY and CDR2 as SVGAGI. Here the CDR3 DNA reads TGTGCCAGCAGTTTCAGGGAAAGGGACACCGGGGAGCTGTTTTTT. As protein: CASSFRERDTGELFF.

This clonotype was observed once. The rearrangement joins TRBV5-1 to TRBJ1-1, with 8 bases fitting TRBD1. Germline values: CDR1 SGHRS, CDR2 YFSETQ. The junction had 15 bases not matched to a gene; V was cut back by 5 bases and J by 0 bases. This CDR3 is 18 amino acids long. CDR3 DNA sequence: TGCGCCAGCAGGACATGGACAGGGAAGGTCCTGGTGAACACTGAAGCTTTCTTT. This encodes CASRTWTGKVLVNTEAFF.

This clonotype showed up just a few times. V usage is TRBV5-1 and J usage is TRBJ1-1; D unresolved. This CDR3 spans 16 amino acids. Germline V gene data show CDR1 as SGHRS and CDR2 as YFSETQ. The V and J ends lost 4 bases and 3 bases respectively, with 19 bases between them. The CDR3 region has the DNA TGCGCCAGCAGCCCCATGGGTCGGACGGGTGACACTGAAGCTTTCTTT. Its translation is CASSPMGRTGDTEAFF.

The chain has TRBV5-1 and TRBJ1-1; possibly TRBD1 for D (5 bases). Per germline, CDR1 SGHRS and CDR2 YFSETQ. This CDR3 has 15 residues. The V and J ends lost 4 bases and 4 bases respectively, with 17 bases between them. The DNA of the CDR3 is TGCGCCAGCAGCCCACCCACAGGTTGGGGCACTGAAGCTTTCTTT. Amino acids: CASSPPTGWGTEAFF.

The V and J genes are TRBV7-9 and TRBJ1-1; no firm D call. Germline CDR1 and CDR2: SEHNR and FQNEAQ (reference sequence). CDR3 length: 13 amino acids. The V end was cut by 1 base, the J end by 4 bases, with 7 bases between. The CDR3 nucleotides are TGTGCCAGCAGCTTAGAAGGGATCACTGAAGCTTTCTTT. This codes for CASSLEGITEAFF.

This clonotype was found once. The chain uses TRBV6-5 and TRBJ1-5; unclear D gene. The germline V gene has CDR1 MNHEY and CDR2 SVGAGI. CDR3 length: 14 residues. V lost 5 bases, J lost 5 bases, and 13 bases lay in between. CDR3 DNA sequence: TGTGCCAGCAGTAACAAGGATCCCCATCAGCCCCAGCATTTT. It translates to CASSNKDPHQPQHF.

This clonotype appeared once. V and J are TRBV4-3 and TRBJ1-3, with TRBD1 identical over 8 bases. Germline assignment: CDR1 LGHNA and CDR2 YSLEER. This CDR3 has 16 amino acids. J was trimmed by 4 bases and V by 2 bases; bases with no gene match: 7. The CDR3 protein is CASSQRSGGEGNTIYF. The CDR3 nucleotides are TGCGCCAGCAGCCAACGGTCAGGGGGCGAGGGAAACACCATATATTTT.

The chain combines TRBV18 with TRBJ2-3; D is uncertain. This CDR3 contains 16 residues. The V gene lost 3 bases and the J gene lost 0 bases, with 13 bases spanning the gap. Germline CDR1 is KGHSH and CDR2 is LQKENI. The CDR3 nucleotides read TGTGCCAGCTCACCCCAATCGACGCCGAGCACAGATACGCAGTATTTT. This codes for CASSPQSTPSTDTQYF. Variable domain in full (rest from reference TRBV18 and TRBJ2-3): NAGVMQNPRHLVRRRGQEARLRCSPMKGHSHVYWYRQLPEEGLKFMVYLQKENIIDESGMPKERFSAEFPKEGPSILRIQQVVRGDSAAYFCASSPQSTPSTDTQYFGPGTRLTVL.

The CDR3 region is CASSSTGIAGANVLTF. CDR3 nucleotide sequence: TGCGCCAGCAGCTCGACAGGGATAGCTGGGGCCAACGTCCTGACTTTC. The chain combines TRBV5-1 with TRBJ2-6, with 7 bases lining up with TRBD1. The ends lost 3 bases at V and 2 bases at J; junction bases unmatched: 5. Looked up from germline, CDR1 is SGHRS and CDR2 is YFSETQ. The CDR3 length is 16 residues.

This clonotype was detected only once. V is TRBV12-3 or TRBV12-4 and J is TRBJ2-2; no clear D gene. V dropped 1 base and J dropped 7 bases, with 10 bases sitting between them. This CDR3 region has 14 residues. The CDR3: CASSLEVGIGELFF. In nucleotides, the CDR3 is TGTGCCAGCAGTTTAGAGGTGGGAATCGGGGAGCTGTTTTTT.

This clonotype was observed a few times. V usage is TRBV20-1 and J usage is TRBJ2-7; D gene ambiguous. V was shortened by 3 bases and J by 3 bases, with 9 bases between the two germline ends. The CDR3 loop spans 12 amino acids. Germline V gene sequence: CDR1 DFQATT, CDR2 SNEGSKA (reference sequence). The CDR3 DNA reads TGCAGTGCTAGTTCAGAGAGCTACGAGCAGTACTTC. It is translated as CSASSESYEQYF.

This clonotype has just a few counts. The chain joins TRBV5-1 to TRBJ2-3; no reliable D call. Trimming left V 3 bases short and J 2 bases short, with 7 bases between. Germline V gives CDR1 SGHRS, CDR2 YFSETQ. CDR3 length: 13 residues. CDR3: CASSSANTDTQYF. The DNA of the CDR3 is TGCGCCAGCAGCTCTGCAAACACAGATACGCAGTATTTT. Full variable domain (rest looked up from reference TRBV5-1 and TRBJ2-3): KAGVTQTPRYLIKTRGQQVTLSCSPISGHRSVSWYQQTPGQGLQFLFEYFSETQRNKGNFPGRFSGRQFSNSRSEMNVSTLELGDSALYLCASSSANTDTQYFGPGTRLTVL.

This clonotype was observed many times. The CDR3 spells CASSPPTYEQYF. CDR3 DNA: TGTGCCAGCAGCCCACCCACCTACGAGCAGTACTTC. The V gene is TRBV12-3 or TRBV12-4, the J gene TRBJ2-7; D uncertain. V lost 6 bases and J lost 2, with 8 bases in between. The CDR3 covers 12 residues.

The CDR3 bases are TGTGCCAGCAGTGAAGCACTAGCGTCCTACGAGCAGTACTTC. It codes for CASSEALASYEQYF. The chain uses TRBV6-1 and TRBJ2-7; 7 nucleotides match TRBD2. V lost 0 bases, J lost 1 base, and 0 bases stayed unmatched. This CDR3 comprises 14 residues. CDR1 is MNHNS, CDR2 SASEGT, per germline.

This clonotype was detected a few times. This chain connects TRBV4-1 to TRBJ2-5; D possibly corresponds to TRBD1 (5 bases). The germline V gene encodes CDR1 MGHRA and CDR2 YSYEKL. The CDR3 extends over 15 amino acids. V lost 1 base and J 5 bases, leaving 14 bases between the germline ends. The CDR3 region is CASSQGGHLGETQYF. For the CDR3, the DNA is TGCGCCAGCAGCCAAGGGGGCCACCTAGGGGAGACCCAGTACTTC.